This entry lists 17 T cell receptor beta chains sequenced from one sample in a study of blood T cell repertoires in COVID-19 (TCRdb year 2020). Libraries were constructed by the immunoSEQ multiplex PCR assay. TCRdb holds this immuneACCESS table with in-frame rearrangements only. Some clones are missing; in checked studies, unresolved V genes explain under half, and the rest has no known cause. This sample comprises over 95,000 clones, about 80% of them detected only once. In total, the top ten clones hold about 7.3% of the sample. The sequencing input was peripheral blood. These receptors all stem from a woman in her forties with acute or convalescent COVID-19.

Here the CDR3 reads CASSYRVDRAYGYTF. The CDR3 bases are TGTGCCAGCAGTTACAGGGTGGACAGGGCCTATGGCTACACCTTC. The J gene is TRBJ1-2, the V gene TRBV6-5; 8 nucleotides align to TRBD1. CDR1 MNHEY and CDR2 SVGAGI come from the germline V gene. The CDR3 is made up of 15 amino acids. V shed 2 bases, J shed 4 bases, and the junction held 6 bases outside the gene matches.

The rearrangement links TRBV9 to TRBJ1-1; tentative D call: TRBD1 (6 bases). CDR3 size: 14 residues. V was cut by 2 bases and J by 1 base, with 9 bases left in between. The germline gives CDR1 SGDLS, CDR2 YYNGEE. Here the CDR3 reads CASSVSQGNTEAFF. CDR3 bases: TGTGCCAGCAGCGTGTCACAGGGGAACACTGAAGCTTTCTTT.

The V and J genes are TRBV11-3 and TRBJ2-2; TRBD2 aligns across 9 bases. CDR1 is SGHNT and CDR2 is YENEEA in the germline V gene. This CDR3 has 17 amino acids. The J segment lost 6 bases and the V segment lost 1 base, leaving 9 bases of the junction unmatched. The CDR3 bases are TGTGCCAGCAGCTTAGTGAATGTGCGGGGGGGCCCCGGGGAGCTGTTTTTT. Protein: CASSLVNVRGGPGELFF.

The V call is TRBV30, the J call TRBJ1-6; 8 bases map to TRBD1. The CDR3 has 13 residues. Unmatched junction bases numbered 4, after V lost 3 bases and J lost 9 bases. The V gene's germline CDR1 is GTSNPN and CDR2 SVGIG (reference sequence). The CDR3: CAWRKTGVSPLHF. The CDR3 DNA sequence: TGTGCCTGGAGGAAGACAGGGGTTTCACCCCTCCACTTT. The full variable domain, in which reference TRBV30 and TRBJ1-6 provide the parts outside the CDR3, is SQTIHQWPATLVQPVGSPLSLECTVEGTSNPNLYWYRQAAGRGLQLLFYSVGIGQISSEVPQNLSASRPQDRQFILSSKKLLLSDSGFYLCAWRKTGVSPLHFGNGTRLTVT.

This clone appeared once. For the CDR3, the DNA is TGCGCCAGCAGCTTATACGACACACCGAACACCGGGGAGCTGTTTTTT. Translating gives CASSLYDTPNTGELFF. The chain carries TRBV5-1 and TRBJ2-2; D is unclear. V lost 2 bases and J lost 0, with 11 bases in between. There are 16 residues in the CDR3. Germline assignment: CDR1 SGHRS and CDR2 YFSETQ.

As DNA, the CDR3 is TGTGCCAGCAGTGGACAGCGGGGGAACACTGAAGCTTTCTTT. Residues: CASSGQRGNTEAFF. The V gene is TRBV2, the J gene TRBJ1-1; D is perhaps TRBD1 (5 bases). This CDR3 comprises 14 residues. Germline CDR1 and CDR2: SNHLY and FYNNEI. Trimming removed 4 bases at V and 1 base at J, with 10 bases between.

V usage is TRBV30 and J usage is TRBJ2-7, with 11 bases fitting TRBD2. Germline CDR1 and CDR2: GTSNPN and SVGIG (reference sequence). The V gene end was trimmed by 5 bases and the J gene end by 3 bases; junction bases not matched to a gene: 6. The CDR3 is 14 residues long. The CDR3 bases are TGTGCCTGGGCAATTCTAGCGGGGGGCTACGAGCAGTACTTC. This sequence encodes CAWAILAGGYEQYF.

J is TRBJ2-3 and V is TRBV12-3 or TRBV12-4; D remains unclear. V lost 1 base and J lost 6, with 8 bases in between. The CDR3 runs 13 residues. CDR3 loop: CASSLVLRDTQYF. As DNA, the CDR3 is TGTGCCAGCAGTTTAGTTTTGCGGGATACGCAGTATTTT.

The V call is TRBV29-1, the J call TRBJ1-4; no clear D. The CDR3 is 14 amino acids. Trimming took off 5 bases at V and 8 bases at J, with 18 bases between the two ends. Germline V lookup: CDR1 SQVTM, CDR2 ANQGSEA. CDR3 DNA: TGCAGCGTTTTAATCGGGGAAGTAGGAGAAAAACTGTTTTTT. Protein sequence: CSVLIGEVGEKLFF.

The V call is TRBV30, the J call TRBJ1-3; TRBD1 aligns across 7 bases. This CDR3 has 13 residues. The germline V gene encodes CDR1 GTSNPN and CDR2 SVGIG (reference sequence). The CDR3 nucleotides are TGTGCAACCGAAGGGACAGCTGGAAACACCATATATTTT. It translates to CATEGTAGNTIYF.

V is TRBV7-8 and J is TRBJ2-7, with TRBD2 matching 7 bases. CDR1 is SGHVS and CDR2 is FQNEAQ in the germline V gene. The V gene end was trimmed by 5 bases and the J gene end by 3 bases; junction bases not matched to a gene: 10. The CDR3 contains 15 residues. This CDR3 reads CASSPREAGFYEQYF. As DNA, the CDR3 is TGTGCCAGCAGCCCCCGGGAGGCAGGCTTCTACGAGCAGTACTTC.

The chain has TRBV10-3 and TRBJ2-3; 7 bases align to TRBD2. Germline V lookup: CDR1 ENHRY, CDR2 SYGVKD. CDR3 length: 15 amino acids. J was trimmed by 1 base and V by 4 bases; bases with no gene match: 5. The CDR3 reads CAISGRGGGTDTQYF. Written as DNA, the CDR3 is TGTGCCATCAGTGGCCGCGGGGGAGGCACAGATACGCAGTATTTT.

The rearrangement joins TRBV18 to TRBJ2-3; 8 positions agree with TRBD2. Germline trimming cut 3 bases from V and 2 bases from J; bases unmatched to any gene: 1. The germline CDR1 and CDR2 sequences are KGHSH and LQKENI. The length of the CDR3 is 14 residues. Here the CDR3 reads CASSPSGATDTQYF. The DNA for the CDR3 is TGTGCCAGCTCACCTAGCGGGGCCACAGATACGCAGTATTTT.

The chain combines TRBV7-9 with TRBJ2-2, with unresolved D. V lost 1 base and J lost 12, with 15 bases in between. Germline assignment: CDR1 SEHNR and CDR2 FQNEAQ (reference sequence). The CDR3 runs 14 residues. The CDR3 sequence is CASSLVQAPVKLFF. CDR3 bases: TGTGCCAGCAGCTTAGTTCAGGCCCCAGTGAAGCTGTTTTTT.

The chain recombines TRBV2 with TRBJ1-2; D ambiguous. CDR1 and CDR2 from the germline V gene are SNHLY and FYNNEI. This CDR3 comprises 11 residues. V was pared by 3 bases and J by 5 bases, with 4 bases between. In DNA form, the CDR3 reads TGTGCCAGCAGTGACAGTTATGGCTACACCTTC. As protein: CASSDSYGYTF.

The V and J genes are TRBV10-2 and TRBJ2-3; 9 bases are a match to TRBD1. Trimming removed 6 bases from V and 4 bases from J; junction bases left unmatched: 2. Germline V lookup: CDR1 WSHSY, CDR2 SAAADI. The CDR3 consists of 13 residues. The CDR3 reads CASRQGASDTQYF. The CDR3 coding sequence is TGCGCCAGCAGACAGGGGGCCTCAGATACGCAGTATTTT.

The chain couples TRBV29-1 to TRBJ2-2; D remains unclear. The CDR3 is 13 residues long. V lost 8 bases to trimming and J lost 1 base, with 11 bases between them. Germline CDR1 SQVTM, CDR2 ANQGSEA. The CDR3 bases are TGCAGCCACCGAGATAGGAACACCGGGGAGCTGTTTTTT. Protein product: CSHRDRNTGELFF.